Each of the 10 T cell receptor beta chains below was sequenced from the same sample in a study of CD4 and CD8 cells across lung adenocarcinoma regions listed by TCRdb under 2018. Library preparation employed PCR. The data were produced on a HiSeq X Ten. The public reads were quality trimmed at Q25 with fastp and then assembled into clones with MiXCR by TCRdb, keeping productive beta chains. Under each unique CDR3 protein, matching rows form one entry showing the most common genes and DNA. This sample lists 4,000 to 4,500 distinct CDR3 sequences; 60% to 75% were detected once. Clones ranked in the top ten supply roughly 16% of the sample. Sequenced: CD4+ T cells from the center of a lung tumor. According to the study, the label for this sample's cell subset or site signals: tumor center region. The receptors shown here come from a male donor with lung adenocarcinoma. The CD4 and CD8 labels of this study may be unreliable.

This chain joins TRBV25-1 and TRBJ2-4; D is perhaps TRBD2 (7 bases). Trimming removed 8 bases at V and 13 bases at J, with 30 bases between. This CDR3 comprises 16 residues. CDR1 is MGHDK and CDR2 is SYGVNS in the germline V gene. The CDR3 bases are TGTGCCAGCCGTGCGGCAGGGCGGGGGCCTAAAAATACGCAGTACTTC. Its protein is CASRAAGRGPKNTQYF.

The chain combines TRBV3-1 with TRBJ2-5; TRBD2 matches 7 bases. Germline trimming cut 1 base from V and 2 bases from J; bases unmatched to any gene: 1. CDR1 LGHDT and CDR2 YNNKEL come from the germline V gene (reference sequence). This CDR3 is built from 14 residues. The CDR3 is CASSQGAGQETQYF. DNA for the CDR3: TGTGCCAGCAGCCAAGGAGCGGGACAAGAGACCCAGTACTTC.

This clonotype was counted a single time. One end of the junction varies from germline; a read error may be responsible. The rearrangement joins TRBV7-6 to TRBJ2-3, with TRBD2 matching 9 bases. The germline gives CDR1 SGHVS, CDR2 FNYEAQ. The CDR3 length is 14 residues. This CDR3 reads CAGSGGLETDTQYF. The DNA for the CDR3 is TGTGCGGGCAGCGGGGGGCTGGAAACAGATACGCAGTATTTC.

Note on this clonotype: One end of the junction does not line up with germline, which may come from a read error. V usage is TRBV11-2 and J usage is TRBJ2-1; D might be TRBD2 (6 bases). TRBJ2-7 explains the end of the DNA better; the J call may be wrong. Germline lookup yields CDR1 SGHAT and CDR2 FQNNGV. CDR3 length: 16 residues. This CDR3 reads CASSLEVRERTYEQYF. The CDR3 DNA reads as TGTGCCAGCAGCCTAGAGGTACGGGAGAGGACCTACGAGCAGTACTTC.

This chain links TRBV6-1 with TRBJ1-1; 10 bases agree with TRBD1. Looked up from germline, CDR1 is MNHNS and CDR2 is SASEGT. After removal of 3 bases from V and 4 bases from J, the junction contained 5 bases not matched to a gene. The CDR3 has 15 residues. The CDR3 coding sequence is TGTGCCAGCAGTGAGACAGGGGGCTATAGCACTGAAGCTTTCTTT. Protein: CASSETGGYSTEAFF.

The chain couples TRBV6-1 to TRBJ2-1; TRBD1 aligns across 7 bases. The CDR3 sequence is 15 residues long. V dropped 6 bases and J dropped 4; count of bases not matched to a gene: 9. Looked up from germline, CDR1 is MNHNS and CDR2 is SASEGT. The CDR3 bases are TGTGCCAGCAGGGCCCGGACAGGCGATTACAATGAGCAGTTCTTC. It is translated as CASRARTGDYNEQFF.

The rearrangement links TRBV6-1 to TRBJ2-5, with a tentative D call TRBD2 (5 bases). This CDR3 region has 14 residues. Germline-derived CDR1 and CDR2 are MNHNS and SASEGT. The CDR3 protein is CAGSGEPDQDTQYF. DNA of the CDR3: TGTGCGGGGAGTGGGGAGCCTGACCAAGATACGCAGTACTTC.

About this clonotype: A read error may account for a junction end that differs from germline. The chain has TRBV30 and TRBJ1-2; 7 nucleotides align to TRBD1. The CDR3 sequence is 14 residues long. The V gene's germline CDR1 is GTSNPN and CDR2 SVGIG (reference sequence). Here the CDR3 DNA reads TGTGCCTGGGGCGGACAGGTCGCCGGGACTGACTCCTCCTTC. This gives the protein CAWGGQVAGTDSSF.

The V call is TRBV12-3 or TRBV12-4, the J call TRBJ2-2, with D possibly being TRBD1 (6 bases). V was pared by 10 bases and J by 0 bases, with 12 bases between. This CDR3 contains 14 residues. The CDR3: CAIRQAANTGELFF. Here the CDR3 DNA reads TGTGCCATACGACAGGCCGCGAACACCGGGGAGCTGTTTTTT.

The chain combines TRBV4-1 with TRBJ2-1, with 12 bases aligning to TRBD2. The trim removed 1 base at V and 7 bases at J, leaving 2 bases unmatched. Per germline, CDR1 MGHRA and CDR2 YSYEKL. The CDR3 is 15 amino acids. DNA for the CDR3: TGCGCCAGCAGCCAAGTGGGGACTAGCGGGAATGAGCAGTTCTTC. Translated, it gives CASSQVGTSGNEQFF.